Presented here are 27 T cell receptor beta chains from one specimen sequenced in a study of prognosis after radiotherapy for stage I lung cancer. Two-round multiplex PCR amplified TCR beta CDR3 from genomic DNA. Each TRBV and TRBJ gene had its own primer in the first PCR round. Each CDR3 protein is one row after TCRdb ran MiXCR on the multiplex PCR reads. The repertoire consists of about 27,000 distinct CDR3 sequences, with 35% to 55% occurring once and the leading ten covering around 14%. The sample was PBMCs, taken before or after stereotactic body radiation therapy (not recorded which). The receptors originated from a donor aged 50 or older with non-small cell lung cancer.

A word on this clonotype: At one of its ends the junction is not consistent with the germline gene, which may arise from a read error. V and J are TRBV20-1 and TRBJ2-5; D remains unclear. The CDR3 contains 15 residues. From germline, CDR1 is DFQATT and CDR2 SNEGSKA (reference sequence). The CDR3 DNA follows: TGCAGTTCTAGAGATCAACAGTCGTCCCAAGAGACCCAGTACTTC. This codes for CSSRDQQSSQETQYF.

This clonotype was seen ten or more times. The chain uses TRBV7-6 and TRBJ1-3, with 7 bases identical to TRBD1. The germline gives CDR1 SGHVS, CDR2 FNYEAQ. This CDR3 has 16 residues. V lost 0 bases, J lost 1 base, and 3 bases stayed unmatched. CDR3 sequence: CASSLAEGQSGNTIYF. CDR3 sequence (DNA): TGTGCCAGCAGCTTAGCCGAGGGACAGTCTGGAAACACCATATATTTT.

This clonotype has ten or more counts. The chain recombines TRBV7-3 with TRBJ2-5; D gene uncertain. Germline V lookup: CDR1 SGHTA, CDR2 FQGTGA. Trimming stripped 1 base from V and 7 bases from J, with 10 bases between. The CDR3 contains 13 residues. The CDR3 bases are TGTGCCAGCAGCTTAAAGGGTTTCGGGACCCAGTACTTC. Translation gives CASSLKGFGTQYF.

The sample holds many counts of this clonotype. This sequence joins TRBV7-3 and TRBJ2-1; D is ambiguous. The CDR3 runs 15 residues. Trimming took off 5 bases at V and 0 bases at J, with 11 bases between the two ends. CDR1 is SGHTA, CDR2 FQGTGA, per germline. In DNA form, the CDR3 reads TGTGCCAGCAGCCAAGGACCATACTCCTACAATGAGCAGTTCTTC. Its translation: CASSQGPYSYNEQFF.

V is TRBV20-1 and J is TRBJ2-1, with D perhaps TRBD2 (5 bases). Germline V lookup: CDR1 DFQATT, CDR2 SNEGSKA (reference sequence). V was clipped by 4 bases and J by 6 bases, with 16 bases between them. This CDR3 is 14 amino acids long. For the CDR3, the DNA is TGCAGTGCTATCGCCCCTAGCAAGTGCAATGAGCAGTTCTTC. It is translated as CSAIAPSKCNEQFF.

The genes are TRBV5-1 and TRBJ2-7; D remains ambiguous. From germline, CDR1 is SGHRS and CDR2 YFSETQ. The CDR3 is 13 residues long. V shed 4 bases and J shed 2 bases, with 10 bases lying between them. The CDR3 is CASSLVGTYEQYF. In DNA form, the CDR3 reads TGCGCCAGCAGCCTAGTTGGAACCTACGAGCAGTACTTC.

This clonotype came up many times. The gene calls are TRBV9 and TRBJ1-1, with 8 bases lining up with TRBD1. In germline, CDR1 is SGDLS, CDR2 YYNGEE. J was trimmed by 1 base and V by 3 bases; bases with no gene match: 14. CDR3 length: 18 residues. DNA of the CDR3: TGTGCCAGCAGCGCCCCCGTATACAGGGGGGCGGCGAACACTGAAGCTTTCTTT. Translating gives CASSAPVYRGAANTEAFF.

In the case of this clonotype: A far larger clone is one base from this, pointing to a likely read error. The V gene is TRBV6-5, the J gene TRBJ2-5; D ambiguous. Germline V gene data show CDR1 as MNHEY and CDR2 as SVGAGI. The CDR3 sequence is 12 residues long. The CDR3 bases are TGTGACAGCACCCCAACGCAGGAGACCCAGTACTTC. It encodes CDSTPTQETQYF.

This clonotype is medium-sized in the sample. CDR3 residues: CASSIEAVGYNEQFF. The CDR3 coding sequence is TGTGCCAGTAGTATAGAGGCAGTGGGGTACAATGAGCAGTTCTTC. The V gene is TRBV19, the J gene TRBJ2-1; D gene ambiguous. The length of the CDR3 is 15 residues. Germline V lookup: CDR1 LNHDA, CDR2 SQIVND (reference sequence). With 0 bases removed from V and 4 bases from J, the gap between germline ends came to 10 bases.

This clonotype rates as medium-sized (0.01 to 0.1%). The gene calls are TRBV6-9 and TRBJ2-7; 9 bases are shared with TRBD1. Germline CDR1 and CDR2: MNHGY and SVAAGI. The CDR3 is made up of 14 amino acids. J gave up 5 bases and V 4 bases, and 6 bases lay outside the gene matches. In nucleotides, the CDR3 is TGTGCCAGCAGTTTCGGGACAGGGTTTAACGAGCAGTACTTC. Its translation: CASSFGTGFNEQYF.

Turning to this clonotype: Only one base separates this from a far larger clonotype, so it likely reflects a read error. The rearrangement uses TRBV6-6 and TRBJ1-2; D is uncertain. The germline gives CDR1 MNHNY, CDR2 SVGAGI (reference sequence). Deletions cut 0 bases from V and 3 bases from J, with 14 bases between. This CDR3 contains 16 residues. CDR3 coding DNA: TGTGCCAGCAGTTACTCCCTGGTACAGTATCACTATGGCTACACCTTC. Amino acids: CASSYSLVQYHYGYTF.

This clonotype was seen a single time. V is TRBV11-2 and J is TRBJ2-3; the D gene is possibly TRBD1 (7 bases). This CDR3 contains 16 residues. The V gene's germline CDR1 is SGHAT and CDR2 FQNNGV. V shed 2 bases and J shed 5 bases, with 17 bases lying between them. The CDR3 reads CASSLFSRGAVDTQYF. In DNA form, the CDR3 reads TGTGCCAGCAGCTTATTTAGCAGGGGGGCAGTAGATACGCAGTATTTT.

This clonotype has a count of ten or more. The gene calls are TRBV4-1 and TRBJ2-7, with D possibly called TRBD1 or TRBD2 (5 bases each). CDR1 and CDR2 from the germline V gene are MGHRA and YSYEKL. CDR3 size: 13 residues. V dropped 4 bases and J dropped 9 bases, with 16 bases sitting between them. The CDR3 DNA sequence: TGCGCCAGCAGCCCCGGGACCGACCGTGGGCAGTACTTC. Translating it yields CASSPGTDRGQYF.

This clonotype has ten or more counts. The DNA for the CDR3 is TGTGCCACAAGTCGGGGGATTGAGCAGTTCTTC. Translation: CATSRGIEQFF. The chain carries TRBV7-9 and TRBJ2-1, with D perhaps TRBD2 (6 bases). This CDR3 has 11 amino acids. The germline V gene has CDR1 SEHNR and CDR2 FQNEAQ (reference sequence). The V end lost 10 bases, the J end lost 9 bases, and 13 bases lay between the germline ends. The variable domain in full, completed from reference TRBV7-9 and TRBJ2-1, reads DTGVSQNPRHKITKRGQNVTFRCDPISEHNRLYWYRQTLGQGPEFLTYFQNEAQLEKSRLLSDRFSAERPKGSFSTLEIQRTEQGDSAMYLCATSRGIEQFFGPGTRLTVL.

This clonotype was counted ten times or more. This chain links TRBV4-3 with TRBJ2-2; D could derive from TRBD1 or TRBD2 (6 bases each). The germline V gene encodes CDR1 LGHNA and CDR2 YSLEER. This CDR3 has 13 residues. V was cut by 10 bases and J by 3 bases, with 12 bases left in between. CDR3 in amino acids: CANHREDTGELFF. The DNA for the CDR3 is TGCGCCAACCACAGGGAGGACACCGGGGAGCTGTTTTTT.

This clonotype was seen at least ten times. The rearrangement links TRBV18 to TRBJ2-2, with 8 bases aligning to TRBD1. CDR1 is KGHSH, CDR2 LQKENI, per germline. Trimming removed 3 bases from V and 7 bases from J; junction bases left unmatched: 1. The CDR3 spans 13 residues. CDR3 DNA sequence: TGTGCCAGCTCACCGACAGGGGTCGGGGAGCTGTTTTTT. Translation: CASSPTGVGELFF.

In this sample, this clonotype turned up many times. V and J are TRBV29-1 and TRBJ2-7; D possibly matches TRBD1 or TRBD2 (5 bases each). Between the trimmed V and J ends, which lost 4 bases and 5 bases, there was a span of 12 bases. Germline V CDR1 and CDR2: SQVTM, ANQGSEA. The CDR3 loop spans 12 amino acids. This CDR3 is CSVVRDGHEQYF. The CDR3 bases are TGCAGCGTTGTCCGGGACGGTCACGAGCAGTACTTC.

As regards this clonotype: This probably arose from a read error, given a far larger clone one base away. The chain carries TRBV6-1 and TRBJ2-1; 10 bases align to TRBD1. This CDR3 is 15 amino acids long. Germline CDR1 reads MNHNS; CDR2 reads SASEGT. The junction had 10 bases not matched to a gene; V was cut back by 7 bases and J by 7 bases. In DNA form, the CDR3 reads TGTGCCAGCATTTTATCGGGACAGGGGTTTAATGAGCAGTTCTTC. As protein: CASILSGQGFNEQFF.

A remark on this clonotype: A far larger clone is only one base removed, so a read error is likely. The V and J genes are TRBV6-8 and TRBJ2-7, with 7 bases fitting TRBD1. The ends lost 5 bases at V and 1 base at J; junction bases unmatched: 14. From germline, CDR1 is MNHGY and CDR2 SAAAGT. This CDR3 has 17 amino acids. For the CDR3, the DNA is TGTGCCAGCAGTGACTTGGTTCGGTGGGACAGATCCTACGAGCAGTACTTC. Amino acids: CASSDLVRWDRSYEQYF.

Worth noting for this clonotype: Since a much larger clone is just one base distant, this may be a read error. The chain couples TRBV18 to TRBJ2-3; D is undetermined. This CDR3 comprises 13 residues. Germline V CDR1 and CDR2: KGHSH, LQKENI. CDR3 sequence reads: CASSPPSTDAQYF. CDR3 DNA: TGTGCCAGCTCACCACCGTCCACAGATGCGCAGTATTTT. Full variable domain (remainder filled in from reference TRBV18 and TRBJ2-3): NAGVMQNPRHLVRRRGQEARLRCSPMKGHSHVYWYRQLPEEGLKFMVYLQKENIIDESGMPKERFSAEFPKEGPSILRIQQVVRGDSAAYFCASSPPSTDAQYFGPGTRLTVL.

The chain has TRBV6-1 and TRBJ2-2, with a tentative D call TRBD1 (5 bases). Per the germline V gene, CDR1 is MNHNS and CDR2 is SASEGT. The CDR3 runs 15 residues. Deletions cut 6 bases from V and 6 bases from J, with 17 bases between. The DNA of the CDR3 is TGTGCCAGCAGCCCCCGACAGAGTTTGCCCGGGGAGCTGTTTTTT. Its translation: CASSPRQSLPGELFF.

There are many counts of this clonotype. This chain uses TRBV3-1 with TRBJ2-1; 9 nucleotides line up with TRBD2. CDR3 length equals 17 residues. Germline CDR1 reads LGHDT; CDR2 reads YNNKEL (reference sequence). V lost 1 base to trimming and J lost 8 bases; unmatched junction nucleotides: 12. CDR3 residues: CASSQVFRGLASYEQFF. The CDR3, as DNA: TGTGCCAGCAGCCAAGTGTTTAGGGGACTAGCTAGCTATGAGCAGTTCTTC.

This clonotype appeared once. The junction and the germline gene differ at one end; a read error may be behind it. J is TRBJ1-5 and V is TRBV28; the match to TRBD1 covers 9 bases. The CDR3 is 14 amino acids. The germline V gene encodes CDR1 MDHEN and CDR2 SYDVKM. The CDR3 protein is CSSSSGQGYQPQHF. The CDR3 DNA sequence: TGTTCCAGCAGTTCGGGACAGGGATACCAGCCCCAGCATTTT.

There are many counts of this clonotype. The genes are TRBV20-1 and TRBJ2-6; D gene unclear. The CDR3 is 13 residues long. Germline CDR1 reads DFQATT; CDR2 reads SNEGSKA (reference sequence). V lost 5 bases to trimming and J lost 0 bases, with 5 bases between them. The CDR3 loop reads CSADDSGANVLTF. CDR3 nucleotide sequence: TGCAGTGCTGACGACTCTGGGGCCAACGTCCTGACTTTC.

The chain recombines TRBV3-1 with TRBJ2-7, with D perhaps TRBD1 or TRBD2 (5 bases each). The CDR3 is made up of 15 amino acids. The ends were cut back, 0 bases at V and 4 bases at J, with 13 bases in the middle. CDR1 and CDR2 (germline): LGHDT, YNNKEL (reference sequence). In DNA, the CDR3 is TGTGCCAGCAGCCAAGATATAGGGGAGTTATACGAGCAGTACTTC. Its protein product is CASSQDIGELYEQYF.

This clonotype was counted at least ten times. J is TRBJ2-5 and V is TRBV2, with unresolved D. The germline CDR1 and CDR2 sequences are SNHLY and FYNNEI. The CDR3 length is 11 residues. V lost 8 bases and J lost 0, with 4 bases in between. CDR3 residues: CASRNQETQYF. CDR3 in DNA: TGTGCCAGCCGAAACCAAGAGACCCAGTACTTC.

In its sample, this clonotype was seen many times. The CDR3 DNA sequence: TGTGCCAGCAGTGAAACTAGCTCTGTCGCAGATACGCAGTATTTT. This gives the protein CASSETSSVADTQYF. J is TRBJ2-3 and V is TRBV2; a weak D match, TRBD2 (6 bases). CDR3 length: 15 amino acids. Germline V lookup: CDR1 SNHLY, CDR2 FYNNEI. Trimming took 2 bases from V and 4 from J, leaving 13 bases between them.